This note documents a single T cell receptor (beta chain) sequence. This clonotype was recorded at least ten times. The antigen it binds to is not known. The sample holds no much larger clone one base away, and base qualities are not on file. From the germline V gene, CDR1 is SNHLY and CDR2 is FYNNEI. A distance of 10 bases separates the germline ends of V and J, which lose 4 bases and 1 base respectively. The CDR3 spans 14 residues, from the cysteine through the phenylalanine. Only the CDR3 part of the read is kept: 42 bases, read in frame from the first base. The data were obtained in a study of spatial heterogeneity in lung cancer (dated by TCRdb to between 2017 and 2020). For context, the study as a whole: More beta-chain than alpha-chain transcripts were consistently detected, likely reflecting higher beta-chain transcript abundance. In the raw uncorrected reads, each unique combination of TCR and UMI appeared more than ten times on average. In non-small cell lung cancer, the study made a quantitative comparison of TCR alpha and beta repertoires among multiple tumor regions, matched nontumor lung and blood. Nonsynonymous mutation counts, determined by whole-exome sequencing of tumor tissue, were related to TCR repertoire features. Both alpha and beta chains were TCR-sequenced in around 230 tumor regions, 64 matched nontumor lung samples and 55 to 60 PBMC samples obtained at surgery. What the work shows at the level of the full study, not this receptor alone: Ubiquitous expanded tumor TCRs were found in blood more often at tumor resection than at routine follow-up. Additional single-cell paired TCR alpha and beta sequencing was considered necessary to confirm, at a functional level, the hypothesis that regional TCRs recognize regional mutations.

The meaning of the sample's time point label: sample taken at primary tumor resection. Whole RNA extracted from tumor and nontumor lung tissue, or from cryopreserved PBMC samples, was used for TCR sequencing without cell sorting. Donors were 72 patients with early-stage, untreated non-small cell lung cancer from the lung TRACERx cohort. Patients were selected for TCR sequencing only if sufficient RNA was available from at least two tumor regions. Libraries were made using 5' RACE. Data came from a NextSeq 500. In the TCR library protocol, a unique molecular identifier was attached to each TCR cDNA molecule so that PCR and sequencing errors could be corrected. The study's processing was this. TCR identification, UMI-based error correction and CDR3 extraction were all carried out with Decombinator tools. Expanded TCRs were defined as those above a frequency of 2 per 1,000, corresponding to the top 1% of the tumor frequency distribution. Renyi diversity was computed with the R vegan package after each repertoire had been subsampled 100 times to 5,000 TCRs. CDR3 similarity networks were built from amino acid triplet string-kernel similarity, with CDR3s being connected when pairwise similarity was above 0.82. TCRdb reworked the public reads: Q25 trimming with fastp, MiXCR clone assembly, productive beta chains retained. Each entry merges the rows of one CDR3 protein and shows their most common DNA and genes. The V and J calls, along with clone size, are taken from TCRdb and not from the paper's own processing. Present in this sample are under 15,000 distinct CDR3 sequences, around 15% of which were seen just once. Of the sample, approximately 37% falls within the top ten clones.

This TCR derives from a male donor with early-stage non-small cell lung cancer. Recombination joined TRBV2 with TRBJ1-1, and perhaps TRBD1 as D gene, on 5 matching bases. Material: PBMCs, obtained at surgery. Here the CDR3 is given as CASSVGEANTEAFF. The sequence in DNA is TGTGCCAGCAGTGTGGGGGAGGCGAACACTGAAGCTTTCTTT. The CDR3 plus the reference TRBV2 and TRBJ1-1 genes for the other parts give the full variable domain: EPEVTQTPSHQVTQMGQEVILRCVPISNHLYFYWYRQILGQKVEFLVSFYNNEISEKSEIFDDQFSVERPDGSNFTLKIRSTKLEDSAMYFCASSVGEANTEAFFGQGTRLTVV.